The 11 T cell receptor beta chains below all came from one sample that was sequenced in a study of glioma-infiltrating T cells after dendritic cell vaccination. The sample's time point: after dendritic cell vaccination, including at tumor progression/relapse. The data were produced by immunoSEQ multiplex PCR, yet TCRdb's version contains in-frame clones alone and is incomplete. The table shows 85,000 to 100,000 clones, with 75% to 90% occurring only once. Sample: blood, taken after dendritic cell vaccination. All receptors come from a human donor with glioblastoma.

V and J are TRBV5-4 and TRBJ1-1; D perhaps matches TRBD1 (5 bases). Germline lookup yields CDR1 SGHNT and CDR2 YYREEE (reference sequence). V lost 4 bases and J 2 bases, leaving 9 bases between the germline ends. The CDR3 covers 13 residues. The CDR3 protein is CASSPRTNTEAFF. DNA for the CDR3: TGTGCCAGCAGCCCCAGGACAAACACTGAAGCTTTCTTT. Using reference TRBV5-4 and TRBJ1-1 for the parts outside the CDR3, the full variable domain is ETGVTQSPTHLIKTRGQQVTLRCSSQSGHNTVSWYQQALGQGPQFIFQYYREEENGRGNFPPRFSGLQFPNYSSELNVNALELDDSALYLCASSPRTNTEAFFGQGTRLTVV.

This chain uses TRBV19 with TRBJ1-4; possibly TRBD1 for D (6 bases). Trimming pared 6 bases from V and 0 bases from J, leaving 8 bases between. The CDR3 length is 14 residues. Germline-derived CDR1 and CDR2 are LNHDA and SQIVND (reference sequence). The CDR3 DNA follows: TGTGCCAGTAGCAACAGGGCAACTAATGAAAAACTGTTTTTT. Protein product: CASSNRATNEKLFF.

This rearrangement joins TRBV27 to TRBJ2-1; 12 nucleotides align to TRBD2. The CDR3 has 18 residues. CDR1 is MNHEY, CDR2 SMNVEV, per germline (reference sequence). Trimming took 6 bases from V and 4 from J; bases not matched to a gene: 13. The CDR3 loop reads CASRLGLAGPGVYNEQFF. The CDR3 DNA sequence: TGTGCCAGCAGGCTGGGACTAGCGGGTCCGGGGGTTTACAATGAGCAGTTCTTC.

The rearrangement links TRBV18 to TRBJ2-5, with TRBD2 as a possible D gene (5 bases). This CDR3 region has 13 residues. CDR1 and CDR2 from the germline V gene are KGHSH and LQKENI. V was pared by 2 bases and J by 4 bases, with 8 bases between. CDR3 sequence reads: CASSPGSLETQYF. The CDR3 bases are TGTGCCAGCTCACCAGGGAGTTTAGAGACCCAGTACTTC.

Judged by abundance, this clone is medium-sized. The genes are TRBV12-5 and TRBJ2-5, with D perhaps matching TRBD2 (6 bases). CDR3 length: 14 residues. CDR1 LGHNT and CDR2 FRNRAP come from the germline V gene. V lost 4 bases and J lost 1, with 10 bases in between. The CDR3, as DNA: TGTGCTAGTGGTTCCGGGGGAACCCAAGAGACCCAGTACTTC. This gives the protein CASGSGGTQETQYF.

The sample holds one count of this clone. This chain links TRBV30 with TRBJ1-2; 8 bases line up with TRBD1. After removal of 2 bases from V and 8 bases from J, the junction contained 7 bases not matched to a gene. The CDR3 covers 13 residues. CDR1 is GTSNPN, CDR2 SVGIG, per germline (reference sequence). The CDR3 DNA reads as TGTGCCTGGAGTCGGGACAGGCCGAGGGGCTACACCTTC. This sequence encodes CAWSRDRPRGYTF.

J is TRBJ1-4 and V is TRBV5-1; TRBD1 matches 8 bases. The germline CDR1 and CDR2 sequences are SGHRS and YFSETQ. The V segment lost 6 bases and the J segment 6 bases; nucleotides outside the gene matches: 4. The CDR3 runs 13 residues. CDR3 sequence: CASTGGADEKLFF. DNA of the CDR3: TGCGCCAGCACAGGGGGCGCAGATGAAAAACTGTTTTTT.

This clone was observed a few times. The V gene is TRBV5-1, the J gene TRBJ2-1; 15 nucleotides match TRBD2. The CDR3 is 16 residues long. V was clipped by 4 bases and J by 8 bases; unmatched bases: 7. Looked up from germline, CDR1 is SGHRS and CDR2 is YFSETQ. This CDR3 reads CASSAGLAGGRDEQFF. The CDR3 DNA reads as TGCGCCAGCAGCGCGGGACTAGCGGGGGGCCGCGATGAGCAGTTCTTC.

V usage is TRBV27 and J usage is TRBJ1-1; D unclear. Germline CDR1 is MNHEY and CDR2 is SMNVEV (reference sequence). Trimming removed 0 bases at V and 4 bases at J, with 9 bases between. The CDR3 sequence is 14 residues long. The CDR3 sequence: CASSLSGRVTEAFF. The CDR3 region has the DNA TGTGCCAGCAGTTTATCAGGGAGAGTCACTGAAGCTTTCTTT.

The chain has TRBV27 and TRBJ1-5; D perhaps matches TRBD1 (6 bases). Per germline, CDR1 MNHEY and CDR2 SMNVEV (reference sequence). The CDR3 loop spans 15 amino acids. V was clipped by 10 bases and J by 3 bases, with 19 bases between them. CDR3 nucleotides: TGTGCCACCGCATATCGGACAGACCACAATCAGCCCCAGCATTTT. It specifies CATAYRTDHNQPQHF.

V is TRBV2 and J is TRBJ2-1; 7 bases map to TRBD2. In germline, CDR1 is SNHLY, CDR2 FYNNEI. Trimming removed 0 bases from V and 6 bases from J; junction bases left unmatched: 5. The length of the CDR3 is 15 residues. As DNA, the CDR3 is TGTGCCAGCAGTGAAGCGGGAGGGCCTCTCAATGAGCAGTTCTTC. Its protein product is CASSEAGGPLNEQFF.